Shown below are 24 T cell receptor beta chains from a single sample sequenced in a study of T cells in Graves' hyperthyroidism and ophthalmopathy (dated by TCRdb to the late 2010s). The library was obtained by multiplex PCR. The instrument was an Illumina HiSeq 2000. The TCR beta CDR3 regions were amplified from RNA transcripts. The first round of RT-PCR for the TCR CDR3 was performed with the HTBI primer set and the Qiagen OneStep RT-PCR kit. TCRdb applied fastp at Q25 and MiXCR to the public reads, then kept only in-frame beta chains. Rows merge per CDR3 protein into single entries with the most common DNA and genes. This sample is represented by some 460,000 distinct CDR3 sequences; about a sixth of them were singletons. Around 14% of the sample is held by the ten biggest clonotypes. Sequencing was done on a sample of blood. These receptors were taken from a woman aged 18 to 35 with Graves' hyperthyroidism.

This clonotype was counted many times. The chain recombines TRBV12-3 or TRBV12-4 with TRBJ2-4, with D possibly matching TRBD2 (5 bases). This CDR3 spans 16 amino acids. The V end lost 3 bases, the J end lost 0 bases, and 12 bases lay between the germline ends. The CDR3, as DNA: TGTGCCAGCAGTTTTAACTCGGCGGGAGCCAAAAACATTCAGTACTTC. Translating gives CASSFNSAGAKNIQYF.

This clonotype has only a few counts. The rearrangement joins TRBV13 to TRBJ2-2; 12 bases agree with TRBD1. The germline V gene encodes CDR1 PRHDT and CDR2 FYEKMQ (reference sequence). This CDR3 comprises 15 residues. With 5 bases clipped from V and 7 bases from J, the junction kept 5 bases outside the gene matches. The CDR3 region is CASSAGQGADGELFF. CDR3 bases: TGTGCCAGCAGCGCGGGACAGGGGGCTGACGGGGAGCTGTTTTTT.

This clonotype was seen only a few times. This rearrangement joins TRBV19 to TRBJ2-1; D gene ambiguous. The length of the CDR3 is 15 residues. V lost 8 bases to trimming and J lost 10 bases, with 24 bases between them. From germline, CDR1 is LNHDA and CDR2 SQIVND (reference sequence). CDR3 nucleotides: TGTGCCAGTCGTCCTGGACGACGACCTACACCCGAGCAGTTCTTC. Amino acid sequence: CASRPGRRPTPEQFF.

This clonotype was seen at least ten times. This sequence joins TRBV28 and TRBJ2-4; D may be TRBD1 (5 bases). The CDR3 has 16 residues. The germline V gene has CDR1 MDHEN and CDR2 SYDVKM. Trimming took 2 bases from V and 1 from J, leaving 12 bases between them. CDR3 in amino acids: CASSLQGLLAKNIQYF. The CDR3 DNA reads TGTGCCAGCAGTTTACAGGGTCTTCTGGCCAAAAACATTCAGTACTTC.

This clonotype occurred once. V and J are TRBV20-1 and TRBJ1-1, with 8 positions matching TRBD1. J gave up 8 bases and V 6 bases, and 14 bases lay outside the gene matches. Germline V gene lookup returns CDR1 DFQATT and CDR2 SNEGSKA (reference sequence). The CDR3 has 14 residues. The CDR3: CSAPKPGGWSEAFF. CDR3 DNA sequence: TGCAGTGCACCGAAACCAGGGGGCTGGTCGGAAGCTTTCTTT.

There are many counts of this clonotype. V and J are TRBV15 and TRBJ2-7; 8 bases are a match to TRBD1. The CDR3 spans 16 residues. V lost 0 bases, J lost 2 bases, and 6 bases stayed unmatched. Germline CDR1 is LNHNV and CDR2 is YYDKDF (reference sequence). The DNA for the CDR3 is TGTGCCACCAGCAGAGATCACAACAGGGGGACCTACGAGCAGTACTTC. Protein sequence: CATSRDHNRGTYEQYF.

This sequence joins TRBV6-2 or TRBV6-3 and TRBJ2-3; 10 positions match TRBD2. Unmatched junction bases numbered 7, after V lost 0 bases and J lost 1 base. Per germline, CDR1 MNHEY and CDR2 SVGEGT. This CDR3 is built from 18 residues. CDR3 amino acids: CASSYSRAGGFGTDTQYF. CDR3 nucleotide sequence: TGTGCCAGCAGTTACTCTCGAGCGGGGGGGTTTGGCACAGATACGCAGTATTTT.

Only a few counts were recorded for this clonotype. This chain uses TRBV7-6 with TRBJ2-7, with D unclear. The germline V gene has CDR1 SGHVS and CDR2 FNYEAQ. Trimming pared 3 bases from V and 5 bases from J, leaving 8 bases between. The CDR3 extends over 12 amino acids. The CDR3 DNA follows: TGTGCCAGCAGCTTGGGTTCCGACGAGCAGTACTTC. This sequence encodes CASSLGSDEQYF.

This chain connects TRBV28 to TRBJ2-7; TRBD1 agrees at 8 bases. The V gene's germline CDR1 is MDHEN and CDR2 SYDVKM. The CDR3 sequence is 13 residues long. V dropped 3 bases and J dropped 5; count of bases not matched to a gene: 3. The CDR3: CASSFSGGDEQYF. The CDR3 nucleotides read TGTGCCAGCAGTTTTTCAGGGGGCGACGAGCAGTACTTC. Variable domain in full (rest from reference TRBV28 and TRBJ2-7): DVKVTQSSRYLVKRTGEKVFLECVQDMDHENMFWYRQDPGLGLRLIYFSYDVKMKEKGDIPEGYSVSREKKERFSLILESASTNQTSMYLCASSFSGGDEQYFGPGTRLTVT.

This clonotype was seen many times. This chain links TRBV28 with TRBJ2-7; 8 nucleotides agree with TRBD2. The V gene's germline CDR1 is MDHEN and CDR2 SYDVKM. The J segment lost 6 bases and the V segment lost 9 bases, leaving 13 bases of the junction unmatched. The CDR3 consists of 14 residues. The CDR3 loop reads CASGLRGGRIEQYF. The CDR3, as DNA: TGTGCCAGTGGGTTACGGGGCGGGAGGATCGAGCAGTACTTC. The variable domain in full, with the rest retrieved from reference TRBV28 and TRBJ2-7, is DVKVTQSSRYLVKRTGEKVFLECVQDMDHENMFWYRQDPGLGLRLIYFSYDVKMKEKGDIPEGYSVSREKKERFSLILESASTNQTSMYLCASGLRGGRIEQYFGPGTRLTVT.

This clonotype has a count of ten or more. The chain carries TRBV6-1 and TRBJ1-5, with TRBD1 matching 8 bases. V was pared by 8 bases and J by 6 bases, with 9 bases of the junction left unmatched. The V gene's germline CDR1 is MNHNS and CDR2 SASEGT. The CDR3 is 14 amino acids. The CDR3 reads CASAQTGVSQPQHF. The CDR3, as DNA: TGTGCCAGCGCTCAGACAGGGGTGTCTCAGCCCCAGCATTTT.

This clonotype was observed many times. V and J are TRBV18 and TRBJ1-2, with unresolved D. The V gene lost 3 bases and the J gene lost 2 bases, with 13 bases spanning the gap. CDR1 is KGHSH, CDR2 LQKENI, per germline. This CDR3 contains 15 residues. For the CDR3, the DNA is TGTGCCAGCTCACCCGAGCCGACGGCGAACTATGGCTACACCTTC. It yields the protein CASSPEPTANYGYTF.

This chain uses TRBV19 with TRBJ1-4, with D perhaps TRBD1 (5 bases). The germline CDR1 and CDR2 sequences are LNHDA and SQIVND (reference sequence). Trimming cost V 6 bases and J 0 bases, with 8 bases left between them. The CDR3 has 14 amino acids. The CDR3 DNA reads as TGTGCCAGTAGCAAGGGGTCAACTAATGAAAAACTGTTTTTT. This gives the protein CASSKGSTNEKLFF.

The J gene is TRBJ2-7, the V gene TRBV7-9; D is perhaps TRBD2 (5 bases). Germline CDR1 reads SEHNR; CDR2 reads FQNEAQ (reference sequence). This CDR3 is built from 15 residues. The germline V and J ends were trimmed by 4 bases and 5 bases, with 18 bases remaining between them. The DNA of the CDR3 is TGTGCCAGCAGCTACCCGGCGAGGGTAACCCACGAGCAGTACTTC. This gives the protein CASSYPARVTHEQYF.

This clonotype was counted many times. The V call is TRBV28, the J call TRBJ2-7, with TRBD1 matching over 10 bases. Trimming took 5 bases from V and 4 from J; bases not matched to a gene: 8. CDR3 length equals 15 residues. Per the germline V gene, CDR1 is MDHEN and CDR2 is SYDVKM. The CDR3 loop is CASSQTRQGAYEQYF. The CDR3 nucleotides read TGTGCCAGCAGTCAAACCAGACAGGGGGCATACGAGCAGTACTTC.

The chain employs TRBV6-1 and TRBJ1-2, with D possibly being TRBD1 (6 bases). CDR3 length equals 15 residues. V was pared by 6 bases and J by 0 bases, with 14 bases between. In germline, CDR1 is MNHNS, CDR2 SASEGT. CDR3 sequence reads: CASRDRDNSNYGYTF. The CDR3 DNA is TGTGCCAGCAGAGACCGGGACAACTCTAACTATGGCTACACCTTC.

This clonotype was seen a few times. This chain links TRBV7-3 with TRBJ2-3; the D gene could be TRBD1 or TRBD2 (5 bases each). Germline values: CDR1 SGHTA, CDR2 FQGTGA. The CDR3 consists of 15 residues. V was pared by 5 bases and J by 2 bases, with 14 bases between. CDR3 sequence: CASSPRAGNTDTQYF. The CDR3 nucleotides are TGTGCCAGCAGCCCGAGGGCAGGGAACACAGATACGCAGTATTTT.

This clonotype was recorded at least ten times. This rearrangement joins TRBV28 to TRBJ2-3, with D perhaps TRBD1 (5 bases). The length of the CDR3 is 14 residues. CDR1 is MDHEN, CDR2 SYDVKM, per germline. Between the trimmed V and J ends, which lost 11 bases and 2 bases, there was a span of 17 bases. CDR3 sequence (DNA): TGTGCCGTGGGGAAGGGGTTTATCACAGATACGCAGTATTTT. Residues: CAVGKGFITDTQYF.

V usage is TRBV7-2 and J usage is TRBJ2-1, with 8 nucleotides matching TRBD2. CDR1 and CDR2 from the germline V gene are SGHTA and FQGNSA. The CDR3 sequence is 14 residues long. V dropped 6 bases and J dropped 3; count of bases not matched to a gene: 4. The DNA for the CDR3 is TGTGCCAGCAGACCGGGGGGGAACTACAATGAGCAGTTCTTC. It translates to CASRPGGNYNEQFF.

This clonotype has a single count. V and J are TRBV9 and TRBJ1-4, with 9 bases lining up with TRBD1. Germline assignment: CDR1 SGDLS and CDR2 YYNGEE. This CDR3 contains 14 residues. The V segment lost 3 bases and the J segment 6 bases; nucleotides outside the gene matches: 3. The CDR3 region has the DNA TGTGCCAGCAGCGCCGGGACAGGGCATGAAAAACTGTTTTTT. Its protein is CASSAGTGHEKLFF.

Many counts were recorded for this clonotype. The chain carries TRBV4-3 and TRBJ2-5; D ambiguous. The CDR3 totals 16 residues. Germline CDR1 reads LGHNA; CDR2 reads YSLEER. Trimming removed 0 bases at V and 2 bases at J, with 13 bases between. Here the CDR3 reads CASSQEVATLQETQYF. The CDR3 coding sequence is TGCGCCAGCAGCCAAGAAGTGGCCACGTTGCAAGAGACCCAGTACTTC.

This clonotype was recorded many times. The chain joins TRBV3-1 to TRBJ2-7; D possibly matches TRBD1 or TRBD2 (5 bases each). The CDR3 runs 14 residues. From germline, CDR1 is LGHDT and CDR2 YNNKEL (reference sequence). Deletions cut 4 bases from V and 4 bases from J, with 14 bases between. This chain's CDR3 is CASSRGPNPYEQYF. The CDR3 DNA follows: TGTGCCAGCAGCCGGGGACCGAACCCTTACGAGCAGTACTTC.

This clonotype came up a few times. The chain links TRBV24-1 to TRBJ2-2, with a possible D match to TRBD1 (6 bases). V lost 4 bases, J lost 9 bases, and 20 bases lay in between. In germline, CDR1 is KGHDR, CDR2 SFDVKD. The CDR3 covers 16 residues. Here the CDR3 reads CATSDPRTGSGRELFF. The CDR3 coding sequence is TGTGCCACCAGTGACCCCCGTACAGGGTCGGGCAGGGAGCTGTTTTTT.

This clonotype was observed many times. The chain recombines TRBV11-3 with TRBJ1-5, with a tentative D call TRBD1 (6 bases). CDR1 is SGHNT, CDR2 YENEEA, per germline. V was shortened by 5 bases and J by 0 bases, with 11 bases between the two germline ends. The CDR3 is 15 amino acids. The CDR3 spells CASSRGGYSNQPQHF. In nucleotides, the CDR3 is TGTGCCAGCAGCCGAGGGGGTTATAGCAATCAGCCCCAGCATTTT.